Listed below are T cell receptor beta chains from one sample, sequenced in a study of cytomegalovirus exposure and HLA in healthy donors. Sequencing used immunoSEQ multiplex PCR; TCRdb keeps in-frame clones, though not all of them. The sample holds 80,000 to 100,000 clones, roughly 80% seen once. Sequenced sample: PBMCs. The receptors stem from a human donor in good health. The CDR3 runs from the conserved cysteine through the conserved F or W.

j_gene	v_gene	CDR3aa
TRBJ2-7	TRBV27	CASSLGADRIATHEQYF
TRBJ2-2	TRBV5-4	CASGTIAGSNTGELFF
TRBJ2-2	TRBV5-4	CASSTGFTGELFF
TRBJ2-7	TRBV30	CAWSLARGLEQYF
TRBJ1-4	TRBV27	CASSLYGGGATNEKLFF
TRBJ1-2	TRBV28	CASSPTGPGYGYTF
TRBJ1-2	TRBV5-1	CASSWTKTGSSVGYTF
TRBJ2-7	TRBV15	CATSSELAGFYEQYF
TRBJ1-2	TRBV28	CASSLYDRGRHGYTF
TRBJ2-2	TRBV4-2	CASSQESSGGNTGELFF
TRBJ2-7	TRBV7-3	CASSLAGTTGGEQYF
TRBJ1-5	TRBV7-2	CASSLGQGFAQPQHF
TRBJ2-1	TRBV4-3	CASSQDPGLRGSYNEQFF
TRBJ1-3	TRBV7-9	CASSFRGRASGNTIYF
TRBJ2-1	TRBV19	CATSPGTAYNEQFF
TRBJ2-3	TRBV30	CACTGLAGAATDTQYF
TRBJ2-5	TRBV5-4	CASSFGQVGETQYF
TRBJ2-2	TRBV28	CASSLLAPGSYTGELFF
TRBJ2-7	TRBV7-2	CASSLGLGSYEQYF
TRBJ2-7	TRBV6-1	CASSDRGADRFYEQYF
TRBJ1-1	TRBV5-1	CATRMGTPNTEAFF